A single sample gave rise to the 11 T cell receptor beta chains below, sequenced in a study of blood T cell repertoires in COVID-19. Repertoires were generated with immunoSEQ multiplex PCR, while TCRdb's copy carries only in-frame clones and drops some. The top ten hold about 2.5% of the sample, which has about 300,000 clones, roughly nine tenths seen once. Sequences were obtained from peripheral blood. These receptors were collected from a man between 18 and 35 years old with active or convalescent COVID-19.

The chain uses TRBV28 and TRBJ1-1, with TRBD1 matching over 9 bases. V lost 4 bases to trimming and J lost 5 bases; unmatched junction nucleotides: 8. The germline V gene encodes CDR1 MDHEN and CDR2 SYDVKM. CDR3 length: 15 residues. DNA for the CDR3: TGTGCCAGCAGTTCACTTGACAGGGGGGGGACTGAAGCTTTCTTT. Protein: CASSSLDRGGTEAFF.

There are a few counts of this clone. This chain joins TRBV23-1 and TRBJ1-1, with D tentatively TRBD1 (5 bases). TRBV23-1 is classed as an ORF, of uncertain function. This CDR3 has 18 amino acids. Trimming removed 0 bases from V and 5 bases from J, with 22 bases in between. The CDR3 nucleotides are TGCGCCAGCAGTCAATCGGAGGGAGGGGTGTCGGGGAGGACTGAAGCTTTCTTT. It encodes CASSQSEGGVSGRTEAFF.

The V gene is TRBV5-6, the J gene TRBJ1-3; D is possibly TRBD1 (5 bases). The CDR3 sequence is 16 residues long. Looked up from germline, CDR1 is SGHDT and CDR2 is YYEEEE. V lost 4 bases and J lost 4, with 18 bases in between. This chain's CDR3 is CASSLFSGRAGNTIYF. The CDR3, as DNA: TGTGCCAGCAGCCTATTTTCGGGCAGGGCAGGAAACACCATATATTTT.

This sequence joins TRBV5-1 and TRBJ1-3; D is ambiguous. V dropped 4 bases and J dropped 3 bases, with 14 bases sitting between them. Germline V lookup: CDR1 SGHRS, CDR2 YFSETQ. CDR3 length: 15 residues. The CDR3 reads CASSRDSGFGNTIYF. CDR3 bases: TGCGCCAGCAGCAGGGATTCGGGGTTTGGAAACACCATATATTTT.

V and J are TRBV7-2 and TRBJ2-2; TRBD1 is a possible D gene (6 bases). CDR3 length: 14 amino acids. The germline gives CDR1 SGHTA, CDR2 FQGNSA. Trimming took off 5 bases at V and 1 base at J, with 8 bases between the two ends. CDR3 bases: TGTGCCAGCAGCGAACAGGGGAACACCGGGGAGCTGTTTTTT. This translates into CASSEQGNTGELFF.

V usage is TRBV29-1 and J usage is TRBJ1-1; 8 positions agree with TRBD1. Germline CDR1 and CDR2: SQVTM and ANQGSEA. Trimming took 1 base from V and 5 from J; bases not matched to a gene: 9. The CDR3 extends over 15 amino acids. The CDR3 region is CSVEGQGLMVTEAFF. The DNA for the CDR3 is TGCAGCGTTGAAGGACAGGGGCTAATGGTAACTGAAGCTTTCTTT.

V is TRBV7-9 and J is TRBJ2-1, with a tentative D call TRBD1 (5 bases). V was trimmed by 4 bases and J by 3 bases, leaving 16 bases between them. Germline V gene lookup returns CDR1 SEHNR and CDR2 FQNEAQ (reference sequence). The CDR3 is 16 amino acids. The CDR3 DNA sequence: TGTGCCAGCAGCTCTGGGCAGGGATGGAGCTACAATGAGCAGTTCTTC. As protein: CASSSGQGWSYNEQFF. Full variable domain (missing parts from reference TRBV7-9 and TRBJ2-1): DTGVSQNPRHKITKRGQNVTFRCDPISEHNRLYWYRQTLGQGPEFLTYFQNEAQLEKSRLLSDRFSAERPKGSFSTLEIQRTEQGDSAMYLCASSSGQGWSYNEQFFGPGTRLTVL.

The V gene is TRBV9, the J gene TRBJ1-4; D possibly corresponds to TRBD1 (5 bases). Germline assignment: CDR1 SGDLS and CDR2 YYNGEE. This CDR3 is built from 15 residues. Trimming pared 4 bases from V and 0 bases from J, leaving 10 bases between. The CDR3 region has the DNA TGTGCCAGCAGCCCCCAGGGCTCAACTAATGAAAAACTGTTTTTT. Translated: CASSPQGSTNEKLFF.

The chain joins TRBV11-2 to TRBJ1-3; 9 bases align to TRBD1. The CDR3 runs to 16 residues. The junction had 5 bases not matched to a gene; V was cut back by 5 bases and J by 0 bases. Germline CDR1 and CDR2: SGHAT and FQNNGV. CDR3 amino acids: CASSRTGVGSGNTIYF. Here the CDR3 DNA reads TGTGCCAGCAGCCGGACAGGGGTGGGCTCTGGAAACACCATATATTTT.

This sequence joins TRBV28 and TRBJ1-1; no reliable D call. V lost 4 bases and J 7 bases, leaving 10 bases between the germline ends. Germline CDR1 reads MDHEN; CDR2 reads SYDVKM. This CDR3 is built from 12 residues. The CDR3 spells CASSSTTDEAFF. DNA for the CDR3: TGTGCCAGCAGTTCAACCACAGATGAAGCTTTCTTT.

The chain carries TRBV5-8 and TRBJ2-1; 10 positions match TRBD2. Per the germline V gene, CDR1 is SGHTS and CDR2 is YDEGEE. With 2 bases clipped from V and 8 bases from J, the junction kept 4 bases outside the gene matches. This CDR3 comprises 14 residues. DNA for the CDR3: TGTGCCAGCAGCTTCAGCGGGAGGGCCGATGAGCAGTTCTTC. Residues: CASSFSGRADEQFF.